The 18 T cell receptor beta chains in this list originate from one sample, sequenced in a study of blood T cell repertoires in COVID-19. TCRdb's copy holds only in-frame clones and misses some; the assay was immunoSEQ multiplex PCR. The sample holds roughly 280,000 clones; around 86% are singletons and the top ten take just under 9%. Specimen: peripheral blood. These receptor sequences come from a man aged 35 to 55 with active or convalescent COVID-19.

The chain uses TRBV28 and TRBJ2-7, with 10 bases identical to TRBD1. This CDR3 contains 13 residues. V gave up 5 bases and J gave up 6 bases; unmatched junction bases: 4. Germline CDR1 is MDHEN and CDR2 is SYDVKM. CDR3 sequence: CASSVGQGFEQYF. The CDR3 DNA is TGTGCCAGCAGTGTGGGACAGGGGTTCGAGCAGTACTTC.

The V gene is TRBV5-8, the J gene TRBJ2-5, with a weak D call TRBD2 (5 bases). Trimming shortened V by 0 bases and J by 5 bases, and 11 bases separated the two germline ends. The CDR3 has 14 residues. Germline CDR1 is SGHTS and CDR2 is YDEGEE. The DNA for the CDR3 is TGTGCCAGCAGCTTGGTGTACGGGGAGGAGACCCAGTACTTC. Protein product: CASSLVYGEETQYF. The full variable domain, with the rest looked up from reference TRBV5-8 and TRBJ2-5, is EAGVTQSPTHLIKTRGQQATLRCSPISGHTSVYWYQQALGLGLQFLLWYDEGEERNRGNFPPRFSGRQFPNYSSELNVNALELEDSALYLCASSLVYGEETQYFGPGTRLLVL.

This clone has only one observation. V is TRBV5-3 and J is TRBJ1-6, with unresolved D. TRBV5-3 is reported as an ORF; its role is uncertain. Trimming shortened V by 2 bases and J by 10 bases, and 22 bases separated the two germline ends. This CDR3 comprises 17 residues. CDR3 DNA: TGTGCCAGAAGCTTTAGCCGGTGGAGCAGGAGGTACTCACCCCTCCACTTT. This codes for CARSFSRWSRRYSPLHF.

The J gene is TRBJ1-6, the V gene TRBV7-6; D unclear. The CDR3 has 15 residues. Germline V gene data show CDR1 as SGHVS and CDR2 as FNYEAQ. V was pared by 0 bases and J by 5 bases, with 8 bases between. The CDR3 DNA reads as TGTGCCAGCAGCTTAGCACAGACGAATAATTCACCCCTCCACTTT. This translates into CASSLAQTNNSPLHF.

This clone turned up a few times. The chain combines TRBV30 with TRBJ2-4, with D possibly being TRBD2 (6 bases). The CDR3 consists of 15 residues. Germline values: CDR1 GTSNPN, CDR2 SVGIG (reference sequence). DNA for the CDR3: TGTGCTGCCCAAACTGGGGACTTAGCCAAAAACATTCAGTACTTC. This encodes CAAQTGDLAKNIQYF. Looking up the rest from reference TRBV30 and TRBJ2-4 gives the full variable domain: SQTIHQWPATLVQPVGSPLSLECTVEGTSNPNLYWYRQAAGRGLQLLFYSVGIGQISSEVPQNLSASRPQDRQFILSSKKLLLSDSGFYLCAAQTGDLAKNIQYFGAGTRLSVL.

CDR3 region: CATSQVYQETQYF. The CDR3 DNA reads as TGTGCCACCTCTCAGGTGTACCAAGAGACCCAGTACTTC. The chain uses TRBV24-1 and TRBJ2-5, with unresolved D. From germline, CDR1 is KGHDR and CDR2 SFDVKD. The CDR3 runs 13 residues. V lost 9 bases, J lost 0 bases, and 10 bases lay in between.

This clone was seen just once. The rearrangement joins TRBV3-1 (or the pseudogene TRBV3-2) to TRBJ1-5; D is unresolved. CDR1 and CDR2 from the germline V gene are LGHDT and YNNKEL (reference sequence). V shed 2 bases and J shed 0 bases, with 5 bases lying between them. This CDR3 spans 14 amino acids. CDR3 sequence: CASSQQNSNQPQHF. CDR3 nucleotide sequence: TGTGCCAGCAGCCAACAGAATAGCAATCAGCCCCAGCATTTT.

The chain employs TRBV24-1 and TRBJ1-3, with 7 bases identical to TRBD1. The ends lost 0 bases at V and 3 bases at J; junction bases unmatched: 1. Germline assignment: CDR1 KGHDR and CDR2 SFDVKD. The length of the CDR3 is 15 residues. CDR3: CATSDLDRDGNTIYF. As DNA, the CDR3 is TGTGCCACCAGTGATTTGGACAGGGATGGAAACACCATATATTTT.

In the case of this clone: The junction and the germline gene differ at one end; a read error may be behind it. The chain recombines TRBV19 with TRBJ2-3, with D perhaps TRBD1 (6 bases). Germline values: CDR1 LNHDA, CDR2 SQIVND (reference sequence). This CDR3 contains 14 residues. CDR3 sequence: CATAPGHRVDPQYF. In DNA, the CDR3 is TGTGCCACCGCCCCGGGACACCGTGTAGATCCGCAGTATTTT.

This chain uses TRBV5-1 with TRBJ2-2; D gene ambiguous. V dropped 2 bases and J dropped 7 bases, with 9 bases sitting between them. The germline V gene has CDR1 SGHRS and CDR2 YFSETQ. The CDR3 loop spans 13 amino acids. Here the CDR3 reads CASSFYSGGELFF. In DNA form, the CDR3 reads TGCGCCAGCAGCTTCTATTCCGGCGGGGAGCTGTTTTTT.

This rearrangement joins TRBV11-2 to TRBJ2-7, with a tentative D call TRBD2 (5 bases). Trimming stripped 5 bases from V and 6 bases from J, with 11 bases between. Germline lookup yields CDR1 SGHAT and CDR2 FQNNGV. The CDR3 sequence is 12 residues long. The CDR3 nucleotides are TGTGCCAGCAGCCTACTTAGCGTCGAGCAGTACTTC. This encodes CASSLLSVEQYF.

J is TRBJ2-5 and V is TRBV3-1 (or the pseudogene TRBV3-2), with a tentative D call TRBD2 (5 bases). Trimming left V 0 bases short and J 7 bases short, with 15 bases between. CDR1 LGHDT and CDR2 YNNKEL come from the germline V gene (reference sequence). The CDR3 length is 15 residues. The CDR3 DNA is TGTGCCAGCAGCCAAGACACTAGACTCTTGGGGACCCAGTACTTC. This sequence encodes CASSQDTRLLGTQYF.

This CDR3 is CASSNQGGTNEKLFF. The CDR3 bases are TGCGCCAGCAGCAATCAGGGGGGAACTAATGAAAAACTGTTTTTT. The rearrangement joins TRBV4-1 to TRBJ1-4; 7 bases are shared with TRBD1. The V segment lost 5 bases and the J segment 1 base; nucleotides outside the gene matches: 4. The CDR3 has 15 amino acids. Germline V gives CDR1 MGHRA, CDR2 YSYEKL.

This clone occurred a few times. The V gene is TRBV5-1, the J gene TRBJ1-6; D possibly corresponds to TRBD1 (6 bases). CDR3 length: 15 amino acids. CDR1 is SGHRS and CDR2 is YFSETQ in the germline V gene. Deletions cut 0 bases from V and 9 bases from J, with 13 bases between. CDR3 DNA: TGCGCCAGCAGCTTGGGGGGCAGGGGTGTTTCACCCCTCCACTTT. Amino acid sequence: CASSLGGRGVSPLHF.

The genes are TRBV6-6 and TRBJ2-5, with 7 positions matching TRBD1. The germline V gene encodes CDR1 MNHNY and CDR2 SVGAGI (reference sequence). This CDR3 is built from 16 residues. Trimming at V came to 2 bases and at J to 5 bases, leaving 11 bases not matched to a gene. CDR3 sequence (DNA): TGTGCCAGCAGTTACCGAGGACAGGTTGGATGGGAGACCCAGTACTTC. Residues: CASSYRGQVGWETQYF.

This chain joins TRBV6-6 and TRBJ2-7; D is perhaps TRBD2 (6 bases). The germline V gene has CDR1 MNHNY and CDR2 SVGAGI (reference sequence). The CDR3 is 14 residues long. Trimming removed 2 bases at V and 3 bases at J, with 11 bases between. The DNA for the CDR3 is TGTGCCAGCAGTTACCTGAGTAGCGGCTACGAGCAGTACTTC. It translates to CASSYLSSGYEQYF.

The chain recombines TRBV6-2 or TRBV6-3 with TRBJ2-1; 14 positions agree with TRBD2. Unmatched junction bases numbered 12, after V lost 3 bases and J lost 5 bases. Germline V gene sequence: CDR1 MNHEY, CDR2 SVGEGT. The CDR3 is made up of 19 amino acids. The CDR3 DNA is TGTGCCAGCAGTTATTCGGAGGGGACTAGCGGGAGTTGGCACAATGAGCAGTTCTTC. The encoded protein is CASSYSEGTSGSWHNEQFF.

The chain combines TRBV7-2 with TRBJ2-3, with 7 bases lining up with TRBD2. Germline trimming cut 5 bases from V and 3 bases from J; bases unmatched to any gene: 5. CDR3 length: 14 amino acids. Germline loops: CDR1 SGHTA, CDR2 FQGNSA. CDR3 sequence reads: CASSPSGATDTQYF. The CDR3, as DNA: TGTGCCAGCAGCCCCAGCGGGGCAACAGATACGCAGTATTTT.